The present TCR beta chain was sequenced within a study of immune evolution from preneoplasia to lung adenocarcinoma. Findings of the study overall: Clonality was highest in normal lung, lower in later-stage lesions apparently. KRAS-mutant nodules had the highest T cell clonality. Top clone frequencies peaked in normal lung, apparently declining through invasive adenocarcinoma.

This CDR3 has 15 amino acids. The germline V and J ends were trimmed by 6 bases and 5 bases, with 20 bases remaining between them. Per germline, CDR1 SGHNT and CDR2 YYREEE (reference sequence). Sequencing used immunoSEQ multiplex PCR; TCRdb keeps in-frame clones, though not all of them. Of some 4,000 clones listed, 65% to 80% are singletons. After pathologic assessment, macro-dissection selected premalignant or tumor cells for extraction. Points on this clone: Antigen: not known.

The sequence derives from a person in their 70s with lung adenocarcinoma. This chain links TRBV5-4 with TRBJ2-5, with a weak D call TRBD2 (6 bases). The specimen sequenced was FFPE minimally invasive lung adenocarcinoma tissue. This CDR3 is CASTTRTEGWETQYF. The CDR3 DNA follows: TGTGCCAGCACAACAAGGACGGAGGGATGGGAGACCCAGTACTTC.